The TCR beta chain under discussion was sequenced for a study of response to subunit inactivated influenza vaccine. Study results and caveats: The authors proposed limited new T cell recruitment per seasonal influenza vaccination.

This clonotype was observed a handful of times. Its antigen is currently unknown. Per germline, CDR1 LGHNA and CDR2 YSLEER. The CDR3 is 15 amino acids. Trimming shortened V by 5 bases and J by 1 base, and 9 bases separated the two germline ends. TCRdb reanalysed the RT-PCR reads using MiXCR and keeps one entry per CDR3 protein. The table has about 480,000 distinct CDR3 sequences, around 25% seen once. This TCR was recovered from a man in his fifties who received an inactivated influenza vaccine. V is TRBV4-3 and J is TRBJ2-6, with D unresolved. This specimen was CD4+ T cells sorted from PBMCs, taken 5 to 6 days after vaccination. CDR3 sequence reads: CASSSHSSGANVLTF. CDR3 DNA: TGCGCCAGCAGCTCCCATTCTTCTGGGGCCAACGTCCTGACTTTC.